The clone carrying this TCR beta chain came up a few times. Its specificity is not known. The data are from a study of beta chain features in type 1 diabetes. The overall study: The examined sorted cells totaled fewer than 110,000,000 across samples. Findings of the study overall: Whether TCRB rearrangement is influenced by HLA type went unresolved here. Among patients with Type 1 diabetes, TCRB CDR3s were moderately but significantly shorter in every one of the four CD4+ subsets.

CD45RO/CCR7/CD25/CD127/CD95/CD27 separated CD4+ naive, central memory, regulatory and stem cell-like memory cells by sorting. V gave up 4 bases and J gave up 9 bases, with 11 bases separating them. Germline CDR1 SGHRS, CDR2 YFSETQ. The CDR3 totals 12 residues. Reverse transcribing all isolated RNA meant expressed TCRB transcripts were sequenced. Repertoires were generated with immunoSEQ multiplex PCR, while TCRdb's copy carries only in-frame clones and drops some. The sample includes a few hundred thousand clones, around 12% of them seen just once. Sequenced sample: naive CD4+ T cells from blood. This sequence joins TRBV5-1 and TRBJ2-1; D not certain. The TCR was taken from a woman between 18 and 29 years old with type 1 diabetes. Here the CDR3 DNA reads TGCGCCAGCAGCGTGCAGTCTAGTGAGCAGTTCTTC. This encodes CASSVQSSEQFF.